This T cell receptor beta chain was identified in a study of blood T cell repertoires in COVID-19. Study overall: Sites in the United States, Italy and Spain provided acute and convalescent COVID-19 samples. Sample material is recorded as cDNA or gDNA derived from T cells, B-cell-depleted T cells, or PBMCs.

Methods used by the authors: Nucleated cell number was recorded as an estimate derived from reference gene primer amplification. Measured with immunoSEQ multiplex PCR; TCRdb has only the in-frame clones, and not every one. V and J calls and clone size follow that table, whereas D and trimming were derived from the DNA. The data show approximately 200,000 clones, around 85% seen once. CDR1 and CDR2 (germline): PRHDT, FYEKMQ (reference sequence). The CDR3 covers 15 residues. Trimming cost V 3 bases and J 4 bases, with 15 bases left between them. Sequenced sample: peripheral blood. The origin of this receptor is a man aged 25 to 40 with acute or convalescent COVID-19. The chain couples TRBV13 to TRBJ1-1; D perhaps matches TRBD1 (5 bases). The CDR3, as DNA: TGTGCCAGCAGCTTCGCTCGTGGGGGGGTCACTGAAGCTTTCTTT. Amino acids: CASSFARGGVTEAFF.